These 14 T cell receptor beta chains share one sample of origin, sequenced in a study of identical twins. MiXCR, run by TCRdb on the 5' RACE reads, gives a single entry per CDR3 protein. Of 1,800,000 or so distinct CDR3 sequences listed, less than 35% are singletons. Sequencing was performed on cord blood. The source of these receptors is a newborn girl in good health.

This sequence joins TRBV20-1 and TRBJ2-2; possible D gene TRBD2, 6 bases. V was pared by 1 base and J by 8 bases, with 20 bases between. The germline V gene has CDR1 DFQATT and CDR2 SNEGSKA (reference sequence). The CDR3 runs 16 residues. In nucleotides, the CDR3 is TGCAGTGCTAGAGTTCAGGACTACGGACCGACGGGGGAGCTGTTTTTT. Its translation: CSARVQDYGPTGELFF.

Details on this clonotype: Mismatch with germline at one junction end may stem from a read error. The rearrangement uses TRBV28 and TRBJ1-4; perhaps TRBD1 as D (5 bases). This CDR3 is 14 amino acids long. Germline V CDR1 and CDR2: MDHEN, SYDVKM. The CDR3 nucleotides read TGTGCCAGCAGCCTCGGGACGACCCCGGAAACACTGTTTTTT. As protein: CASSLGTTPETLFF.

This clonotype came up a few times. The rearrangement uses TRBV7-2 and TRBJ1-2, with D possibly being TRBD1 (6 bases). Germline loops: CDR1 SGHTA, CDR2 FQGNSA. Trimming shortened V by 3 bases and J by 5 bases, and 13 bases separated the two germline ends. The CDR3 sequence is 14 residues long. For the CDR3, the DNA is TGTGCCAGCAGCTTCGGACAGCTTTATTATGGCTACACCTTC. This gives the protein CASSFGQLYYGYTF.

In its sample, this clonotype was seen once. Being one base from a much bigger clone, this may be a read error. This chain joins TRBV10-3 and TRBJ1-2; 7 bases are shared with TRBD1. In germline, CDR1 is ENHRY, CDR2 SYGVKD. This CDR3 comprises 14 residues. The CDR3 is CAISPGQINYGCTF. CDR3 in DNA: TGTGCCATCAGCCCGGGACAGATAAACTATGGCTGCACCTTC.

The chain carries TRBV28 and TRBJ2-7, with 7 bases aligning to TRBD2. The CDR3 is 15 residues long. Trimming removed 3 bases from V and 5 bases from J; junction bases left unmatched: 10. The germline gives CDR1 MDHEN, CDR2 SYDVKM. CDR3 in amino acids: CASSFSRASGDEQYF. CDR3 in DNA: TGTGCCAGCAGTTTCAGTCGGGCTAGCGGAGACGAGCAGTACTTC. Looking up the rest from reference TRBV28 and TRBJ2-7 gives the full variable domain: DVKVTQSSRYLVKRTGEKVFLECVQDMDHENMFWYRQDPGLGLRLIYFSYDVKMKEKGDIPEGYSVSREKKERFSLILESASTNQTSMYLCASSFSRASGDEQYFGPGTRLTVT.

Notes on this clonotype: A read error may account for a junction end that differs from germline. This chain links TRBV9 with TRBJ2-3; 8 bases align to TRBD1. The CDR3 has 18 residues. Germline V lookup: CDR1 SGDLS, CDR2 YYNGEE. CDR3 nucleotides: TGTGCCAGCAGCGTAGCTAGTCGGAGACCTACGGGGACAGGTACGCAGTATTTT. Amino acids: CASSVASRRPTGTGTQYF.

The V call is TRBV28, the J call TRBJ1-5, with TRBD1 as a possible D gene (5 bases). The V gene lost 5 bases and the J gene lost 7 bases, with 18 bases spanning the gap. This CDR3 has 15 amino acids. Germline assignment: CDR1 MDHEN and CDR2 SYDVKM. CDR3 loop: CASSPYGGGSQPQHF. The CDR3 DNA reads TGTGCCAGCAGTCCATACGGGGGGGGTAGCCAGCCCCAGCATTTT.

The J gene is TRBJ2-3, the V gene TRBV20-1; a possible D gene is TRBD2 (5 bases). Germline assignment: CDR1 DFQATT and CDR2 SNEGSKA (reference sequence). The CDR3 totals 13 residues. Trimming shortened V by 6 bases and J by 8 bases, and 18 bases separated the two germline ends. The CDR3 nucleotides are TGCAGTGCCATCGTGGAGGTCCTCGGTACGCAGTATTTT. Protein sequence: CSAIVEVLGTQYF.

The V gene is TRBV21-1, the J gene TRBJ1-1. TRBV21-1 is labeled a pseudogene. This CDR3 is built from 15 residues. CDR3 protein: CASSRNTNVGTEAFF. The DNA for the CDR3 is TGTGCCAGCAGCAGAAATACGAACGTGGGCACTGAAGCTTTCTTT.

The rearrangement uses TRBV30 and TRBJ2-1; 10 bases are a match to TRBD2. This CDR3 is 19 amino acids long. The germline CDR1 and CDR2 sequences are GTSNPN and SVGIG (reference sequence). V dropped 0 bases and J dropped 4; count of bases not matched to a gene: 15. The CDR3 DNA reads TGTGCCTGGAGTGTACCGGTACTAGCGGGGACCTCAGTTTACAATGAGCAGTTCTTC. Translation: CAWSVPVLAGTSVYNEQFF.

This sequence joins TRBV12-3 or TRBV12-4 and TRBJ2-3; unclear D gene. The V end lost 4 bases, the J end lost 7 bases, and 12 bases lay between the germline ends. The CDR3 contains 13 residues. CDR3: CASSYFQANTQYF. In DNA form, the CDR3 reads TGTGCCAGCAGTTATTTCCAGGCGAATACGCAGTATTTT.

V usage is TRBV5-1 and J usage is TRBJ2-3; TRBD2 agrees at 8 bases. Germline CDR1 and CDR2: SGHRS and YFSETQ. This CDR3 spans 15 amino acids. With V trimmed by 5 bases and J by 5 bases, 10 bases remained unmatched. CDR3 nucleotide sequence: TGCGCCAGCAGAGAGGGTAGCGGGGTTGGAGATACGCAGTATTTT. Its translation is CASREGSGVGDTQYF.

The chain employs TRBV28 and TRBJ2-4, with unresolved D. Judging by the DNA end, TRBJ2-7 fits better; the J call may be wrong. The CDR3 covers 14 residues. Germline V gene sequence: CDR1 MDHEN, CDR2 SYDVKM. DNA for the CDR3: TGTGCCAGCAGTTTAAAGGTTAGCACCTACGAGCAGTACTTC. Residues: CASSLKVSTYEQYF.

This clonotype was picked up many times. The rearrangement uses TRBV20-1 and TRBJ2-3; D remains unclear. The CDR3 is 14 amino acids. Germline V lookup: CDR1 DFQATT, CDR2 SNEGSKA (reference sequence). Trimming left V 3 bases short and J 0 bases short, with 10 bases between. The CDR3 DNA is TGCAGTGCTAGGGTGGGTCCTAGCACAGATACGCAGTATTTT. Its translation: CSARVGPSTDTQYF.